This T cell receptor beta chain was captured by sequencing in a study of blood T cell repertoires in COVID-19. Across the whole study: Sites in the United States, Italy and Spain provided acute and convalescent COVID-19 samples. From T cells, B-cell-depleted T cells, or PBMCs came the material, which was cDNA or gDNA.

This CDR3 has 12 amino acids. The germline V gene encodes CDR1 MNHEY and CDR2 SVGEGT. Deletions cut 5 bases from V and 2 bases from J, with 7 bases between. Two negative PCRs, clearance, or symptom resolution were required of recovered Cohort 3 donors. In the authors' workflow: From reference gene primer amplification, estimates of nucleated cell counts were derived. Some clones are missing from TCRdb's copy, which holds only in-frame ones; the method was immunoSEQ multiplex PCR. V and J calls and clone size come straight from that table; D and trimming were deduced from the DNA. The table records 150,000 or so clones, about four fifths of them present only once.

J is TRBJ2-7 and V is TRBV6-2 or TRBV6-3, with D possibly matching TRBD1 (5 bases). This TCR came from a man aged 45 to 65 who had recovered from COVID-19. Sequencing was carried out using PBMCs or T cells enriched from blood (not recorded which). Here the CDR3 reads CASSLRAYEQYF. CDR3 in DNA: TGTGCCAGCAGTCTCAGGGCCTACGAGCAGTACTTC.